The table lists the clone carrying this T cell receptor (beta chain) with a few counts. Its antigen is unidentified. The entry originates in a study of naive and memory T cell subsets. Regarding the study as a whole: In naive cells, over 95% of TCR sequences were seen only once. Naive repertoires, especially CD8, held a few larger clonotypes, possibly memory cells re-expressing CD45RA. Diversity fell and Gini index rose from naive through CM, EM, EMRA.

The CDR3 spans 15 residues. V lost 2 bases and J lost 3, with 14 bases in between. CDR1 is MNHNY and CDR2 is SVGAGI in the germline V gene (reference sequence). Two oligonucleotides, mixed equimolar, formed the beta constant-region primer covering TRBC1 and TRBC2. The ligated cDNA underwent four PCR rounds using SP2 and nested alpha and beta constant-region primers. Ligation attached a single-stranded oligonucleotide with a 12-nucleotide UMI and the SP2 primer to the cDNA 3' end. TCRdb processed the UMI-ligation and nested PCR reads anew with MiXCR; each CDR3 protein has one entry. The repertoire holds 120,000 to 150,000 distinct CDR3 sequences, with approximately 21% as singletons. CMV status came from CD4+ T cell IFNgamma after overnight CMV lysate stimulation of fresh PBMCs.

This clonotype originated in a human donor in good health. The chain couples TRBV6-6 to TRBJ2-7; no clear D gene. The sequenced sample consisted of naive CD8+ T cells from blood. CDR3 sequence reads: CASSYVDKGFYEQYF. The CDR3 DNA follows: TGTGCCAGCAGTTACGTTGACAAAGGCTTCTACGAGCAGTACTTC.